Sequencing of this T cell receptor beta chain was carried out in a study of blood T cell repertoires in COVID-19. Study details: Samples came from the United States, Italy and Spain, spanning acute and convalescent COVID-19. The analysed material was cDNA or gDNA that came from T cells, B-cell-depleted T cells, or PBMCs.

The CDR3 contains 13 residues. Trimming removed 3 bases from V and 6 bases from J, with 12 bases in between. Per germline, CDR1 MGHRA and CDR2 YSYEKL. Original processing notes: Scientists estimated how many nucleated cells there were by amplifying reference gene primers. The repertoire was sequenced with immunoSEQ multiplex PCR; TCRdb's copy has only in-frame clones and lacks some. Clonal size and the V and J genes are those of that table, whereas D and trimming came from the DNA. There are a few hundred thousand clones in the sample; around 83% occur only once, and about 1.9% lies in the top ten. This clone was recorded a few times.

The rearrangement uses TRBV4-1 and TRBJ2-7, with D tentatively TRBD1 (6 bases). Sequencing was done on a sample of peripheral blood. This TCR was sampled from a man under 40 who had recovered from COVID-19. The DNA for the CDR3 is TGCGCCAGCAGCCACTCGACAGGCCGCGAGCAGTACTTC. Encoded protein: CASSHSTGREQYF.